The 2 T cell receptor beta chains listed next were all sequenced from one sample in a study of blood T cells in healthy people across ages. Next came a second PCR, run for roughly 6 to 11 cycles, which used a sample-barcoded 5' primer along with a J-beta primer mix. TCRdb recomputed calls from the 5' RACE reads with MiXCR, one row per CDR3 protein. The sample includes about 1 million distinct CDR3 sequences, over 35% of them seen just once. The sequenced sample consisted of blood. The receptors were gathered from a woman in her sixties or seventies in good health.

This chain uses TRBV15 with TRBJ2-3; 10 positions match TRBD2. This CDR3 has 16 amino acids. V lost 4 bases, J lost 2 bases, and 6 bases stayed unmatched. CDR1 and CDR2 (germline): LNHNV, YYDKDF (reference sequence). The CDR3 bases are TGTGCCACCAGCAAAACTAGCGGGACCCACACAGATACGCAGTATTTT. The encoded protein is CATSKTSGTHTDTQYF.

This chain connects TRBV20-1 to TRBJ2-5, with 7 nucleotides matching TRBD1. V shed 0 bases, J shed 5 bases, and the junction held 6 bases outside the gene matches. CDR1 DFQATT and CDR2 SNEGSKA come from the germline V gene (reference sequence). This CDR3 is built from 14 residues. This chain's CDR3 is CSARDSTGWETQYF. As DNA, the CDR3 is TGCAGTGCTAGAGACTCGACAGGGTGGGAGACCCAGTACTTC.